This T cell receptor (beta chain) was profiled in a study of blood T cell repertoires in COVID-19. Across the study: Samples taken during acute and convalescent COVID-19 were collected in the United States, Italy and Spain. Sources were T cells, B-cell-depleted T cells, or PBMCs; the material itself was cDNA or gDNA.

CDR3 size: 13 residues. Germline values: CDR1 SNHLY, CDR2 FYNNEI. V was cut by 5 bases and J by 4 bases, with 11 bases left in between. As handled by the study authors: Estimation of nucleated cell counts was performed using reference gene primer amplification. Clones were read by immunoSEQ multiplex PCR, and TCRdb kept only the in-frame ones, dropping some. V and J calls and clone size are those listed in that table; D and trimming were worked out from the DNA. The data contain 290,000 or so clones, approximately 91% of them singletons. The chain employs TRBV2 and TRBJ1-2; tentatively, D is TRBD1 (6 bases). The sequenced sample consisted of peripheral blood. The receptor's source is a woman aged 25 to 45 with COVID-19, enrolled during active disease. CDR3 in amino acids: CASSPEQGYGYTF. The CDR3 DNA sequence: TGTGCCAGCAGTCCGGAACAGGGCTATGGCTACACCTTC.